This T cell receptor (beta chain) was documented in a study of monozygotic twins with cystic fibrosis. As regards this clone: Its antigen is as yet unknown.

Findings and limits, study-wide: V usage most resembled the co-twin in 13 of 16 pairs. Monozygotic CF twins shared more identical nucleotide clonotypes than unrelated patients.

V lost 0 bases and J lost 5, with 10 bases in between. The CDR3 loop spans 14 amino acids. In germline, CDR1 is SGHAT, CDR2 FQNNGV. Only in-frame clones appear in the TCRdb table, and some are missing; sequencing was by immunoSEQ multiplex PCR. The table shows some 20,000 clones, with approximately 96% occurring only once. The source of this sequence is a woman aged 25 to 39 with cystic fibrosis. The sample consisted of blood. The chain is built from TRBV11-2 and TRBJ1-1; D not certain. The CDR3 region has the DNA TGTGCCAGCAGCTTAGATAGAAGGGTAACTGAAGCTTTCTTT. Translation gives CASSLDRRVTEAFF.